This T cell receptor beta chain comes out of a study of blood T cell repertoires in COVID-19. In the original processing: Amplification with reference gene primers provided the estimates of nucleated cell counts. The protocol was immunoSEQ multiplex PCR, while the TCRdb copy is restricted to in-frame clones and leaves out a portion. The DNA was the basis for D and trimming; V, J and clone size are from that table. The table lists approximately 38,000 clones, 80% to 95% of them singletons. From germline, CDR1 is SGHNT and CDR2 YYREEE (reference sequence). The CDR3 extends over 16 amino acids. Trimming pared 0 bases from V and 3 bases from J, leaving 15 bases between.

The origin of this receptor is a woman older than 75 with acute or convalescent COVID-19. Sequenced input: peripheral blood. V is TRBV5-4 and J is TRBJ1-1; D might be TRBD1 (6 bases). Written as DNA, the CDR3 is TGTGCCAGCAGCTTGGGGTCCGGCAGGGGTGACACTGAAGCTTTCTTT. It codes for CASSLGSGRGDTEAFF.